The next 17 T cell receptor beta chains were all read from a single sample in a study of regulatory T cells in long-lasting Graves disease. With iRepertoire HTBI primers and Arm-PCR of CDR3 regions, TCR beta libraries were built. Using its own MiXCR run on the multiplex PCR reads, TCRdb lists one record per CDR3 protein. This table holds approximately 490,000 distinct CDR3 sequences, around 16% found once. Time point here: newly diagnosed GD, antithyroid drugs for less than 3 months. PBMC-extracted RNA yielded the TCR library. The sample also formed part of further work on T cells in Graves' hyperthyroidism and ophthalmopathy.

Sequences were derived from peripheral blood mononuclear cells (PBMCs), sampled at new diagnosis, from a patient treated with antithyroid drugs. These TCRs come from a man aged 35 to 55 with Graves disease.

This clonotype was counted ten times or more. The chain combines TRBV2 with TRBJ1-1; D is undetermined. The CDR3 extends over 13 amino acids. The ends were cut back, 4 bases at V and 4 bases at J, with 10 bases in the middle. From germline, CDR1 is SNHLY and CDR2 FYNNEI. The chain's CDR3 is CASSVGLSTEAFF. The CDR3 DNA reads TGTGCCAGCAGTGTCGGCCTAAGCACTGAAGCTTTCTTT.

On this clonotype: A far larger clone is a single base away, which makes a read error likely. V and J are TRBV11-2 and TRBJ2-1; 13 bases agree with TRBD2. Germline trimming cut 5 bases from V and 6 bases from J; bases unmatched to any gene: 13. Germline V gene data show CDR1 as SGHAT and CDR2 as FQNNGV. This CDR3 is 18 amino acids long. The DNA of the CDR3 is TGTGCCAGCAGCGAGGGACTAGCGGGACCGTATACCCCCAATGAGCAGTTCTTC. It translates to CASSEGLAGPYTPNEQFF.

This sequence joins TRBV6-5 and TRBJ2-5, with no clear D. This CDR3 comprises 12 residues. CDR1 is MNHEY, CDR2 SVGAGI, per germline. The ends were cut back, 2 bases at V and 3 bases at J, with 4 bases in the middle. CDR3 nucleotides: TGTGCCAGCAGTTACACAGAAGAGACCCAGTACTTC. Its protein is CASSYTEETQYF.

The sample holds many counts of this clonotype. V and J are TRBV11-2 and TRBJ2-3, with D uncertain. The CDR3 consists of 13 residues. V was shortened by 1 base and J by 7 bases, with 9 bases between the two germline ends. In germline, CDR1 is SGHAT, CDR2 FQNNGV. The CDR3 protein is CASSLGGSNTQYF. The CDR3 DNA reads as TGTGCCAGCAGCTTAGGAGGTTCAAATACGCAGTATTTT.

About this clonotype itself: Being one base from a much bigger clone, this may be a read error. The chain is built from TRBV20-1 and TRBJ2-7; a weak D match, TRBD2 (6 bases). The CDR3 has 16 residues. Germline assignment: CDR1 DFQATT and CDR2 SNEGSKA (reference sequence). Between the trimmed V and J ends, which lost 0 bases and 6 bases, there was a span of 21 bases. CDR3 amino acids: CSARDLKDLGGGEQYF. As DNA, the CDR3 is TGCAGTGCTAGAGATCTAAAAGACCTCGGGGGAGGCGAGCAGTACTTC.

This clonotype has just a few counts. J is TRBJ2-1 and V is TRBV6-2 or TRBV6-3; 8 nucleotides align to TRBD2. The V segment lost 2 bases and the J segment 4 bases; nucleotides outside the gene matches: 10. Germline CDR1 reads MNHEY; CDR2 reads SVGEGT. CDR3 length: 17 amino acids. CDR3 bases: TGTGCCAGCAGTTACCGGGCTAGCGGGCCCGTATACAATGAGCAGTTCTTC. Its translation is CASSYRASGPVYNEQFF.

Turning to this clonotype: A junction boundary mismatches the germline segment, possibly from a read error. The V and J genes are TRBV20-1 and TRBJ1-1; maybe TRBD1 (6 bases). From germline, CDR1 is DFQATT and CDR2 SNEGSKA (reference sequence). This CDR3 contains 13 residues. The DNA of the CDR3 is TGCAGTGCAACACAGGGCATGAACACTGAAGCTCTCTTT. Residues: CSATQGMNTEALF.

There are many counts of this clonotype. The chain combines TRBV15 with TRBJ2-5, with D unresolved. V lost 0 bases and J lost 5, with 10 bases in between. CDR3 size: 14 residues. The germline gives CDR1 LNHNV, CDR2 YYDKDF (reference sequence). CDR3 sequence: CATSREWDGETQYF. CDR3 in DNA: TGTGCCACCAGCAGAGAGTGGGATGGGGAGACCCAGTACTTC.

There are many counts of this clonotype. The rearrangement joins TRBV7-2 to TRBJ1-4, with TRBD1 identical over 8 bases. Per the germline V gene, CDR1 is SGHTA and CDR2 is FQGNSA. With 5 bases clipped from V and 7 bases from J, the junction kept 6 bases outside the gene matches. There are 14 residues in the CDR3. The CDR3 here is CASSRTGMGEKLFF. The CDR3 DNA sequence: TGTGCCAGCAGCCGGACAGGGATGGGTGAAAAACTGTTTTTT.

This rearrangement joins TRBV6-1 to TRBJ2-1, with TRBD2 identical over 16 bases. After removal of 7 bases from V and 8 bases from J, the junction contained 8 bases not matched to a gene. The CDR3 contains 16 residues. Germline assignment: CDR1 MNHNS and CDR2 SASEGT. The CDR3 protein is CASTPGTSGRAHEQFF. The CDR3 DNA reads TGTGCCAGCACTCCAGGGACTAGCGGGAGGGCCCATGAGCAGTTCTTC.

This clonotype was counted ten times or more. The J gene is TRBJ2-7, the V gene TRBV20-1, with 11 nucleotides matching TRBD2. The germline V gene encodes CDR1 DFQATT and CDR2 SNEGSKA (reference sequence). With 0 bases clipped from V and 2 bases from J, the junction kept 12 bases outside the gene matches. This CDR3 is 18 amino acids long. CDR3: CSAREGGLAGGQTYEQYF. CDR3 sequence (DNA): TGCAGTGCTAGAGAGGGGGGGCTAGCGGGAGGCCAAACCTACGAGCAGTACTTC.

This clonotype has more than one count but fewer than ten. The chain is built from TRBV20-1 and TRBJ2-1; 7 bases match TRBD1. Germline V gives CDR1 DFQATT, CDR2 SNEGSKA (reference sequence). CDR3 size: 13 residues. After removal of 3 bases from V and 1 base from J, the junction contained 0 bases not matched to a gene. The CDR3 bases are TGCAGTGCTAGGGACAGGTCCTACAATGAGCAGTTCTTC. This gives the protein CSARDRSYNEQFF.

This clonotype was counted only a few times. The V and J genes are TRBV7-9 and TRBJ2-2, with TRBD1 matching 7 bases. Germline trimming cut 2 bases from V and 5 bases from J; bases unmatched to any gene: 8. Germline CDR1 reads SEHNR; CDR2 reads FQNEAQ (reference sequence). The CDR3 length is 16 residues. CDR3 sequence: CASSLSQGRRTGELFF. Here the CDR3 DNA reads TGTGCCAGCAGCTTATCACAGGGGCGGAGGACCGGGGAGCTGTTTTTT.

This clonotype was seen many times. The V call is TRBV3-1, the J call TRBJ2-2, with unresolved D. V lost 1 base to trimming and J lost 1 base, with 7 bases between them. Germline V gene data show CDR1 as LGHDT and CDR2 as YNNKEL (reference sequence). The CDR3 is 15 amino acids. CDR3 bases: TGTGCCAGCAGCCAAGCAGGTCTGAACACCGGGGAGCTGTTTTTT. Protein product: CASSQAGLNTGELFF. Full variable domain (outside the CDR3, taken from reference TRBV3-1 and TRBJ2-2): DTAVSQTPKYLVTQMGNDKSIKCEQNLGHDTMYWYKQDSKKFLKIMFSYNNKELIINETVPNRFSPKSPDKAHLNLHINSLELGDSAVYFCASSQAGLNTGELFFGEGSRLTVL.

CDR3 DNA sequence: TGTGCCAGCAGTTTCACCTCGGGACGAGGCACCGGGGAGCTGTTTTTT. Residues: CASSFTSGRGTGELFF. This rearrangement joins TRBV12-3 or TRBV12-4 to TRBJ2-2; either TRBD1 or TRBD2 may fit D (5 bases each). CDR3 size: 16 residues. V lost 3 bases, J lost 4 bases, and 15 bases lay in between.

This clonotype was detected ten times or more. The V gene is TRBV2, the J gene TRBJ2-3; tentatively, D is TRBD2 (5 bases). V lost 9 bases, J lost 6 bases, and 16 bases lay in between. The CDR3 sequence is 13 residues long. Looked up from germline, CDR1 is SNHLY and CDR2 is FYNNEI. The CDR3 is CASGLKLADTQYF. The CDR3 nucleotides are TGTGCCAGTGGACTTAAGTTAGCGGATACGCAGTATTTT. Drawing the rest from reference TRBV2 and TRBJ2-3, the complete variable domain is EPEVTQTPSHQVTQMGQEVILRCVPISNHLYFYWYRQILGQKVEFLVSFYNNEISEKSEIFDDQFSVERPDGSNFTLKIRSTKLEDSAMYFCASGLKLADTQYFGPGTRLTVL.

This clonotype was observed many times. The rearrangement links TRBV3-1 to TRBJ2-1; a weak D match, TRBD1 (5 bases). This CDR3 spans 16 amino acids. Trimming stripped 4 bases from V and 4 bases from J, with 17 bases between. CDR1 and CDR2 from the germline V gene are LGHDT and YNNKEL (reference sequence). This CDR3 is CASSPLTARKYNEQFF. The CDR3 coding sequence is TGTGCCAGCAGCCCTTTGACAGCCCGAAAGTACAATGAGCAGTTCTTC.